This TCR beta chain was sequenced in a study of cytomegalovirus exposure and HLA in healthy donors. Per germline, CDR1 MNHEY and CDR2 SVGAGI. The length of the CDR3 is 15 residues. V lost 0 bases to trimming and J lost 5 bases, with 13 bases between them. 60 Vbeta and 13 Jbeta primers were used in PCR. TCRdb keeps only in-frame clones here, not all; method: immunoSEQ multiplex PCR. The sample comprises under 150,000 clones, 70% to 80% of which are singletons, and around 1.9% rests with the top ten. The sequenced material came from PBMCs. The receptor was derived from a woman between 45 and 65 years old in good health and CMV-seronegative. This rearrangement joins TRBV6-5 to TRBJ2-5; the D gene is possibly TRBD2 (6 bases). This CDR3 reads CASSYSPGAGETQYF. CDR3 DNA: TGTGCCAGCAGTTACTCCCCCGGGGCGGGGGAGACCCAGTACTTC.